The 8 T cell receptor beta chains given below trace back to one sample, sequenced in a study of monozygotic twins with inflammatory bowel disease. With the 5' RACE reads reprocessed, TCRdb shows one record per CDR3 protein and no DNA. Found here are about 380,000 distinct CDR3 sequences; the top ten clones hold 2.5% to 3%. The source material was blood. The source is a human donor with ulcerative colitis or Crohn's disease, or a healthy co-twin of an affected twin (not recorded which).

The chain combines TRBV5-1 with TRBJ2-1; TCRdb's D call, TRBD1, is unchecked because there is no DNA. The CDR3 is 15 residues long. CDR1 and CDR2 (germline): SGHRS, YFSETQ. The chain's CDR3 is CASSWPTGTYNEQFF.

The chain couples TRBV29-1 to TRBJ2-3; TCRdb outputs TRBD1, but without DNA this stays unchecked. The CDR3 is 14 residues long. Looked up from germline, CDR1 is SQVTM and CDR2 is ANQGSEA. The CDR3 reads CSVEQGPTLDTQYF.

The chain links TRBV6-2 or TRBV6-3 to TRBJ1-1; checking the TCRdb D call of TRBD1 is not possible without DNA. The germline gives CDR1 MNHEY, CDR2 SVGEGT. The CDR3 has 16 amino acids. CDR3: CASSYSSDSQNTEAFF.

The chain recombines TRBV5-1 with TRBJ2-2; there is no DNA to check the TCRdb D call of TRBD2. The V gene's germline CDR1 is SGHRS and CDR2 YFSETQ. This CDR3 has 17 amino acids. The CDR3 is CASSFRHLEDLSGELFF.

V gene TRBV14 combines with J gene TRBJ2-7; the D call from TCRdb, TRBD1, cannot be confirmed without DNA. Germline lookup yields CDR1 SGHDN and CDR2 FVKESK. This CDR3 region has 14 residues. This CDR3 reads CASSQYRGQYEQYF.

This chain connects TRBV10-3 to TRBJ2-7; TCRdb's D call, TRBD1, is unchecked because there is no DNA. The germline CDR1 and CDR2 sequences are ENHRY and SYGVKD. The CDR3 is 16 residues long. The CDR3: CAISEGRGTGGYEQYF.

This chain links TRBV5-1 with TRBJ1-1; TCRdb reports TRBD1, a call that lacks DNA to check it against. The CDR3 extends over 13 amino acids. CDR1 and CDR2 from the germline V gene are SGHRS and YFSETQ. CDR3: CASSWAQGAEAFF.

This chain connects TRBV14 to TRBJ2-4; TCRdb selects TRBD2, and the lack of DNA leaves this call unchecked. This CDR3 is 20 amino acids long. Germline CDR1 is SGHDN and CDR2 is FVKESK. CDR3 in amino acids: CASSHSRGQRGGRAKNIQYF. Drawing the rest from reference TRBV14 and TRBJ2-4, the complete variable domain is EAGVTQFPSHSVIEKGQTVTLRCDPISGHDNLYWYRRVMGKEIKFLLHFVKESKQDESGMPNNRFLAERTGGTYSTLKVQPAELEDSGVYFCASSHSRGQRGGRAKNIQYFGAGTRLSVL.